The 20 T cell receptor beta chains below were found in one sample sequenced in a study of vaccination effects on CD4 cells after COVID-19. No antigen is known for these receptors. Some clones are missing from TCRdb's copy, which holds only in-frame ones; the method was immunoSEQ multiplex PCR. The table includes about 40,000 clones, 65% to 75% detected once. Scientists isolated CD4+ T cells after a roughly 9-day culture period ended. Vaccine administered to participants consisted of two doses of either BNT162b2 or mRNA-1273. Source: CD4+ T cells from PBMCs cultured without peptide, taken after COVID-19 vaccination. These receptors were collected from a human donor who received a COVID-19 vaccine.

The rearrangement joins TRBV23-1 to TRBJ2-5; TRBD1 or TRBD2 may be the D gene (5 bases each). TRBV23-1 is an ORF for which the function is uncertain. This CDR3 is 14 amino acids long. Trimming took 3 bases from V and 2 from J, leaving 10 bases between them. CDR3 in DNA: TGCGCCAGCAGTCACCCCAGGGAGCAAGAGACCCAGTACTTC. Its protein product is CASSHPREQETQYF.

The V gene is TRBV4-2, the J gene TRBJ1-6; a weak D match, TRBD1 (5 bases). The CDR3 consists of 16 residues. Germline V gives CDR1 LGHNA, CDR2 YNFKEQ. V was shortened by 0 bases and J by 6 bases, with 12 bases between the two germline ends. The CDR3 sequence: CASSQDRDERNSPLHF. As DNA, the CDR3 is TGTGCCAGCAGCCAAGACAGGGACGAGCGTAATTCACCCCTCCACTTT.

The V and J genes are TRBV6-4 and TRBJ2-1, with D perhaps matching TRBD2 (6 bases). CDR1 and CDR2 (germline): MRHNA, SNTAGT. V was clipped by 5 bases and J by 1 base, with 12 bases between them. The CDR3 is 15 amino acids. CDR3 region: CASSTREGSYNEQFF. CDR3 sequence (DNA): TGTGCCAGCAGTACGCGGGAAGGGTCCTACAATGAGCAGTTCTTC.

The rearrangement uses TRBV6-6 and TRBJ1-1; D call uncertain. The germline gives CDR1 MNHNY, CDR2 SVGAGI (reference sequence). V was clipped by 2 bases and J by 12 bases, with 7 bases between them. CDR3 size: 10 residues. As DNA, the CDR3 is TGTGCCAGCAGTTACAGAGGAACTTTCTTT. Residues: CASSYRGTFF.

The genes are TRBV3-1 (or the pseudogene TRBV3-2) and TRBJ2-1; 11 bases line up with TRBD2. Trimming at V came to 5 bases and at J to 5 bases, leaving 2 bases not matched to a gene. The V gene's germline CDR1 is LGHDT and CDR2 YNNKEL (reference sequence). The CDR3 sequence is 14 residues long. CDR3 region: CASSTSGSHNEQFF. As DNA, the CDR3 is TGTGCCAGCAGCACTAGCGGGAGCCACAATGAGCAGTTCTTC.

V is TRBV24-1 and J is TRBJ1-4, with D hard to call. Germline assignment: CDR1 KGHDR and CDR2 SFDVKD. The V end was cut by 3 bases, the J end by 2 bases, with 15 bases between. The CDR3 contains 17 residues. Here the CDR3 reads CATSDDSVPQTNEKLFF. CDR3 coding DNA: TGTGCCACCAGTGATGATAGTGTCCCACAGACTAATGAAAAACTGTTTTTT.

This chain joins TRBV14 and TRBJ1-4; no clear D. The germline CDR1 and CDR2 sequences are SGHDN and FVKESK. This CDR3 region has 11 residues. Between the trimmed V and J ends, which lost 6 bases and 3 bases, there was a span of 2 bases. The CDR3, as DNA: TGTGCCAGCAGGGCTAATGAAAAACTGTTTTTT. Residues: CASRANEKLFF.

The chain joins TRBV14 to TRBJ1-2, with 8 bases identical to TRBD1. V shed 3 bases, J shed 6 bases, and the junction held 6 bases outside the gene matches. The CDR3 extends over 14 amino acids. Germline V gene sequence: CDR1 SGHDN, CDR2 FVKESK. This CDR3 is CASSHAGGFHGYTF. For the CDR3, the DNA is TGTGCCAGCAGCCATGCAGGGGGCTTCCATGGCTACACCTTC.

V and J are TRBV5-1 and TRBJ2-7; 8 nucleotides align to TRBD2. The germline V gene encodes CDR1 SGHRS and CDR2 YFSETQ. With V trimmed by 5 bases and J by 2 bases, 9 bases remained unmatched. This CDR3 region has 15 residues. This CDR3 is CASSLTGSGTYEQYF. The CDR3 DNA is TGCGCCAGCAGTTTGACAGGTAGCGGGACCTACGAGCAGTACTTC. Variable domain in full (rest from reference TRBV5-1 and TRBJ2-7): KAGVTQTPRYLIKTRGQQVTLSCSPISGHRSVSWYQQTPGQGLQFLFEYFSETQRNKGNFPGRFSGRQFSNSRSEMNVSTLELGDSALYLCASSLTGSGTYEQYFGPGTRLTVT.

This clone appeared a few times. CDR3 DNA: TGCGCCAGCAGCTTGGTTCTACCCAACACCGGGGAGCTGTTTTTT. Amino acids: CASSLVLPNTGELFF. The rearrangement uses TRBV5-1 and TRBJ2-2; D is unclear. The CDR3 contains 15 residues. Germline values: CDR1 SGHRS, CDR2 YFSETQ. The V and J ends lost 0 bases and 2 bases respectively, with 8 bases between them.

V gene TRBV7-9 combines with J gene TRBJ1-4; tentative D call: TRBD1 (5 bases). The germline V gene has CDR1 SEHNR and CDR2 FQNEAQ (reference sequence). The CDR3 is made up of 16 amino acids. Trimming took 1 base from V and 7 from J, leaving 16 bases between them. The CDR3 DNA is TGTGCCAGCAGCTTAGTTGCTGGTGGGGGGGGTGAAAAACTGTTTTTT. The encoded protein is CASSLVAGGGGEKLFF. The whole variable domain, filled in from reference TRBV7-9 and TRBJ1-4, reads DTGVSQNPRHKITKRGQNVTFRCDPISEHNRLYWYRQTLGQGPEFLTYFQNEAQLEKSRLLSDRFSAERPKGSFSTLEIQRTEQGDSAMYLCASSLVAGGGGEKLFFGSGTQLSVL.

The sample holds a few counts of this clone. The chain recombines TRBV7-2 with TRBJ2-4, with D unclear. The germline CDR1 and CDR2 sequences are SGHTA and FQGNSA. The CDR3 is 15 amino acids. The germline V and J ends were trimmed by 0 bases and 0 bases, with 6 bases remaining between them. In DNA, the CDR3 is TGTGCCAGCAGCTTAGCGGCACTAGCCAAAAACATTCAGTACTTC. It translates to CASSLAALAKNIQYF. Together with reference TRBV7-2 and TRBJ2-4, the CDR3 gives the full variable domain: GAGVSQSPSNKVTEKGKDVELRCDPISGHTALYWYRQSLGQGLEFLIYFQGNSAPDKSGLPSDRFSAERTGGSVSTLTIQRTQQEDSAVYLCASSLAALAKNIQYFGAGTRLSVL.

DNA for the CDR3: TGTGCCAGCAGTTTCGAGGACAGGGTTCATAATTCACCCCTCCACTTT. It translates to CASSFEDRVHNSPLHF. V usage is TRBV6-5 and J usage is TRBJ1-6, with 8 nucleotides matching TRBD1. CDR3 length equals 16 residues. The junction had 7 bases not matched to a gene; V was cut back by 4 bases and J by 5 bases. Germline V gene lookup returns CDR1 MNHEY and CDR2 SVGAGI.

The table lists this clone with a few counts. The genes are TRBV14 and TRBJ1-5; D remains ambiguous. Germline lookup yields CDR1 SGHDN and CDR2 FVKESK. Trimming stripped 0 bases from V and 3 bases from J, with 3 bases between. This CDR3 comprises 13 residues. CDR3 residues: CASSQDANQPQHF. The CDR3 coding sequence is TGTGCCAGCAGCCAAGACGCCAATCAGCCCCAGCATTTT.

The rearrangement links TRBV10-3 to TRBJ2-3; D is unclear. Trimming stripped 6 bases from V and 3 bases from J, with 10 bases between. CDR1 and CDR2 (germline): ENHRY, SYGVKD. The CDR3 consists of 13 residues. The CDR3 is CAIRNTLTDTQYF. CDR3 DNA: TGTGCCATCAGGAATACACTGACAGATACGCAGTATTTT.

This clone was found a few times. This chain joins TRBV9 and TRBJ2-2; possibly TRBD1 for D (5 bases). V was shortened by 4 bases and J by 5 bases, with 9 bases between the two germline ends. The CDR3 is made up of 13 amino acids. Germline V lookup: CDR1 SGDLS, CDR2 YYNGEE. CDR3 region: CASSPRVTGELFF. The DNA for the CDR3 is TGTGCCAGCAGCCCCAGGGTGACCGGGGAGCTGTTTTTT.

The J gene is TRBJ2-2, the V gene TRBV19, with 9 nucleotides matching TRBD1. J lost 7 bases, V lost 6 bases, and 6 bases had no gene match. The germline V gene encodes CDR1 LNHDA and CDR2 SQIVND (reference sequence). This CDR3 contains 14 residues. The CDR3 reads CASRRDRDFGELFF. For the CDR3, the DNA is TGTGCCAGTAGGAGGGACAGGGATTTCGGGGAGCTGTTTTTT. The whole variable domain, remainder taken from reference TRBV19 and TRBJ2-2, is DGGITQSPKYLFRKEGQNVTLSCEQNLNHDAMYWYRQDPGQGLRLIYYSQIVNDFQKGDIAEGYSVSREKKESFPLTVTSAQKNPTAFYLCASRRDRDFGELFFGEGSRLTVL.

V usage is TRBV14 and J usage is TRBJ2-1; 9 bases map to TRBD1. This CDR3 spans 17 amino acids. Germline CDR1 and CDR2: SGHDN and FVKESK. Trimming removed 4 bases from V and 1 base from J; junction bases left unmatched: 8. CDR3 sequence (DNA): TGTGCCAGCAGCCCACTAGTAGGACAGGGGTCCTACAATGAGCAGTTCTTC. Protein product: CASSPLVGQGSYNEQFF.

The J gene is TRBJ2-3, the V gene TRBV3-1 (or the pseudogene TRBV3-2), with TRBD2 as a possible D gene (6 bases). Trimming removed 8 bases from V and 3 bases from J, with 18 bases in between. This CDR3 spans 15 amino acids. Germline V gene data show CDR1 as LGHDT and CDR2 as YNNKEL (reference sequence). CDR3 sequence: CASGVVGGGTDTQYF. The CDR3 region has the DNA TGTGCCAGCGGGGTTGTCGGGGGTGGGACAGATACGCAGTATTTT.

This clone has just a few counts. The rearrangement links TRBV5-1 to TRBJ2-7; the match to TRBD1 covers 9 bases. The germline V gene has CDR1 SGHRS and CDR2 YFSETQ. The CDR3 loop spans 13 amino acids. With 4 bases clipped from V and 2 bases from J, the junction kept 1 base outside the gene matches. This CDR3 reads CASSGDRAYEQYF. Written as DNA, the CDR3 is TGCGCCAGCAGCGGGGACAGGGCCTACGAGCAGTACTTC.